These 15 T cell receptor beta chains share one sample of origin, sequenced in a study of tumor and adjacent non-tumor tissue in lung cancer. RNA was extracted from bulk tissue without any cell sorting. The library came from three nested PCR rounds adapted from ARM-PCR protocols. TCRdb redid the calling of the multiplex PCR reads with MiXCR, one entry per CDR3 protein. The table has around 74,000 distinct CDR3 sequences, around two thirds seen once. Sequencing was performed on lung tumor tissue. These receptors were obtained from a woman aged 65 to 85 with non-small cell lung cancer.

This clonotype has at least ten counts. This chain links TRBV7-8 with TRBJ2-3; D is possibly TRBD2 (6 bases). CDR1 and CDR2 (germline): SGHVS, FQNEAQ. The CDR3 extends over 17 amino acids. Between the trimmed V and J ends, which lost 2 bases and 0 bases, there was a span of 15 bases. The CDR3 reads CASSLRELAASTDTQYF. CDR3 coding DNA: TGTGCCAGCAGCTTACGGGAGTTAGCGGCTAGCACAGATACGCAGTATTTT.

Details on this clonotype: Just one base apart from a much larger clone, this may be a read error. The V and J genes are TRBV11-1 and TRBJ1-1, with 10 bases matching TRBD1. CDR1 is SGHAT, CDR2 FQDESV, per germline (reference sequence). The length of the CDR3 is 13 residues. CDR3 DNA sequence: TGTGTCAGCAGCCCCGGGACAGGGGATGAAGCTTTCTTT. It yields the protein CVSSPGTGDEAFF.

As for this clonotype: A junction boundary mismatches the germline segment, possibly from a read error. Here the CDR3 reads CVSRLTGTGYTGELFF. Here the CDR3 DNA reads TGTGTCAGCAGACTCACCGGGACAGGGTACACCGGGGAACTGTTTTTT. The rearrangement uses TRBV6-5 and TRBJ2-2; TRBD1 agrees at 9 bases. The V gene's germline CDR1 is MNHEY and CDR2 SVGAGI. The CDR3 spans 16 residues.

This clonotype was counted ten times or more. The V and J genes are TRBV28 and TRBJ1-5, with 9 bases fitting TRBD1. From germline, CDR1 is MDHEN and CDR2 SYDVKM. With V trimmed by 5 bases and J by 4 bases, 6 bases remained unmatched. This CDR3 spans 15 amino acids. The CDR3 DNA follows: TGTGCCAGCAGTATTACACAGGGGGCGAATCAGCCCCAGCATTTT. It specifies CASSITQGANQPQHF.

This chain joins TRBV12-3 or TRBV12-4 and TRBJ1-5; TRBD1 aligns across 7 bases. The CDR3 covers 15 residues. V shed 6 bases, J shed 2 bases, and the junction held 7 bases outside the gene matches. The CDR3 region has the DNA TGTGCCAGCAGCTTGACAGGGAGGCGCAATCAGCCCCAGCATTTT. It codes for CASSLTGRRNQPQHF.

Turning to this clonotype: Compared with germline, one end of the junction differs, possibly owing to a read error. V gene TRBV12-3 or TRBV12-4 combines with J gene TRBJ2-2; D is ambiguous. This CDR3 has 13 amino acids. CDR3 region: CASSEAGTVELFF. In DNA form, the CDR3 reads TGTGCCAGCAGCGAAGCAGGCACCGTGGAGCTGTTTTTT.

A remark on this clonotype: This may stem from a read error, because a much larger clone lies one nucleotide away. Here the CDR3 omits its conserved ending phenylalanine or tryptophan, so a read error is the likely source. This sequence joins TRBV14 and TRBJ2-1; TRBD2 matches 8 bases. The J segment lost 12 bases and the V segment lost 1 base, leaving 8 bases of the junction unmatched. CDR1 is SGHDN and CDR2 is FVKESK in the germline V gene. The CDR3 is 14 amino acids. Here the CDR3 DNA reads TGTGCCAGCAGCCAAGGGGCTAGCGGGTCCTTGCAGTTCTAC. Its translation is CASSQGASGSLQFY.

CDR3 bases: TGTGCCAGCATTGACAAAAGCGCTGGGATAACGATTTATGAGCAGTACTTC. Its protein is CASIDKSAGITIYEQYF. The chain uses TRBV6-6 and TRBJ2-7; D not certain. Germline-derived CDR1 and CDR2 are MNHNY and SVGAGI (reference sequence). The CDR3 extends over 17 amino acids. V was trimmed by 7 bases and J by 7 bases, leaving 29 bases between them.

Note on this clonotype: This may stem from a read error, because a much larger clone lies one nucleotide away. This chain uses TRBV20-1 with TRBJ2-5, with 8 positions matching TRBD2. Germline-derived CDR1 and CDR2 are DFQATT and SNEGSKA (reference sequence). Trimming at V came to 3 bases and at J to 2 bases, leaving 14 bases not matched to a gene. CDR3 size: 17 residues. The DNA of the CDR3 is TGCAGTGCTAGGCCCTATAAGCGGGGGTCACGGCAAGAGACCCAGTACTTC. Its translation is CSARPYKRGSRQETQYF.

As for this clonotype: The germline gene is not matched at one end of the junction; a read error may be the cause. The chain recombines TRBV6-6 with TRBJ2-1; D is possibly TRBD2 (6 bases). Per germline, CDR1 MNHNY and CDR2 SVGAGI (reference sequence). This CDR3 contains 18 residues. For the CDR3, the DNA is TGTGCTAGCAGTTACAACCTAGCGCGAGAGAGCTCCTACAATGAGCAGTTCTTC. This encodes CASSYNLARESSYNEQFF.

V gene TRBV4-1 combines with J gene TRBJ2-3; 11 nucleotides align to TRBD2. CDR3 length: 17 amino acids. Germline CDR1 MGHRA, CDR2 YSYEKL. The trim removed 0 bases at V and 11 bases at J, leaving 13 bases unmatched. The CDR3 DNA is TGCGCCAGCAGCCAAGATGGAGTAGCGGGAGGGGCAGTTAGGCAGTATTTT. It codes for CASSQDGVAGGAVRQYF.

Comment on this clonotype: Germline and junction disagree at one end, which may indicate a read error. The chain joins TRBV4-1 to TRBJ2-7; 7 positions agree with TRBD2. The CDR3 is 15 amino acids. Germline CDR1 MGHRA, CDR2 YSYEKL. The CDR3 bases are TGCGCCAGCAGCCGGAATCTAGCGGAAGGACACGAGCAATACTTC. Translated: CASSRNLAEGHEQYF.

Comment on this clonotype: The junction departs from the called germline gene at one end, perhaps through a read error. V is TRBV4-1 and J is TRBJ1-4, with 9 positions matching TRBD1. The CDR3 has 18 residues. CDR1 and CDR2 from the germline V gene are MGHRA and YSYEKL. The CDR3 protein is CAISLTGTGRRENEKLFF. The CDR3, as DNA: TGTGCCATCAGCCTAACCGGGACAGGGAGACGGGAGAATGAGAAACTGTTTTTT.

Details on this clonotype: A much larger clone lies a single base off, so this may be a read error. The V and J genes are TRBV30 and TRBJ2-7; maybe TRBD1 (6 bases). Germline lookup yields CDR1 GTSNPN and CDR2 SVGIG (reference sequence). This CDR3 comprises 14 residues. CDR3 protein: CAWSVLRGSYERYF. The CDR3 DNA sequence: TGTGCCTGGAGTGTACTCAGGGGATCCTACGAGCGGTACTTC.

This clonotype has at least ten counts. The genes are TRBV28 and TRBJ1-1; perhaps TRBD1 as D (5 bases). The V end lost 7 bases, the J end lost 5 bases, and 17 bases lay between the germline ends. The CDR3 totals 14 residues. CDR1 is MDHEN, CDR2 SYDVKM, per germline. This CDR3 is CASTPWSGETEAFF. The CDR3 bases are TGTGCCAGCACCCCCTGGTCGGGGGAAACTGAAGCTTTCTTT.